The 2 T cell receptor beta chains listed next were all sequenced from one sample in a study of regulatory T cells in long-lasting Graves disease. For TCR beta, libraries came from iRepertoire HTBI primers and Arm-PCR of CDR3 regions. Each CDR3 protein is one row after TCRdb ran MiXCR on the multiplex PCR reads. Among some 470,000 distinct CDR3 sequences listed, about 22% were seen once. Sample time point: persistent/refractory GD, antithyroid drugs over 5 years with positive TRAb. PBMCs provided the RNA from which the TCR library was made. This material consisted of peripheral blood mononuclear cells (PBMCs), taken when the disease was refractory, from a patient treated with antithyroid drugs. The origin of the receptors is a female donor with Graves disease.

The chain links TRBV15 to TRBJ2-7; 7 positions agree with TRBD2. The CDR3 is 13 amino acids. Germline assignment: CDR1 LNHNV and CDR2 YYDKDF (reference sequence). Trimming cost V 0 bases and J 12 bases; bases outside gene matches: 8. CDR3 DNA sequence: TGTGCCACCAGCAGAGATTCCACCCCGGGGGGGTACTTC. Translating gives CATSRDSTPGGYF.

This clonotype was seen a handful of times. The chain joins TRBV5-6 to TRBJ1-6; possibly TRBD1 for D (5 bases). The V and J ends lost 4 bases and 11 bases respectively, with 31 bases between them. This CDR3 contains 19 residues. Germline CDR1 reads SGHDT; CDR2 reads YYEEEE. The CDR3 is CASSATHEVGDQVAAPLHF. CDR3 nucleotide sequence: TGTGCCAGCAGCGCCACACACGAGGTAGGGGACCAGGTCGCGGCACCCCTCCACTTT.